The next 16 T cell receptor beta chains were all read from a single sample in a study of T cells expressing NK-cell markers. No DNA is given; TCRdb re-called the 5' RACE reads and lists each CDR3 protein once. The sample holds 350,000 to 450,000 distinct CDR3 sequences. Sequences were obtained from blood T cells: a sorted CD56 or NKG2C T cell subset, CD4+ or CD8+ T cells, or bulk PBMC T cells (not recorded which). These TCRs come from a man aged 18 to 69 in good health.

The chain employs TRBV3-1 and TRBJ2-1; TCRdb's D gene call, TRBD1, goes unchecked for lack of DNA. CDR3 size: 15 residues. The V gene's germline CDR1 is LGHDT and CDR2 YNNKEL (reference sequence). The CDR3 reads CASSQDPWGGYEQFF.

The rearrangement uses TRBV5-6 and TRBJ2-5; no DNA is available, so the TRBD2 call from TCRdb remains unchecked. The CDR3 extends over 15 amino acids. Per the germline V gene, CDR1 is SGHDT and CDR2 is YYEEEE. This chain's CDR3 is CASSFRQLGGETQYF. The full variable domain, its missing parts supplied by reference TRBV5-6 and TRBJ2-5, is DAGVTQSPTHLIKTRGQQVTLRCSPKSGHDTVSWYQQALGQGPQFIFQYYEEEERQRGNFPDRFSGHQFPNYSSELNVNALLLGDSALYLCASSFRQLGGETQYFGPGTRLLVL.

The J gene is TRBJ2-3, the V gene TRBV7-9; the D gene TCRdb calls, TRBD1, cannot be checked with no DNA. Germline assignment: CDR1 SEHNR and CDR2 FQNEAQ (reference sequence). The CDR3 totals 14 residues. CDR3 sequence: CASASDRGGDTQYF.

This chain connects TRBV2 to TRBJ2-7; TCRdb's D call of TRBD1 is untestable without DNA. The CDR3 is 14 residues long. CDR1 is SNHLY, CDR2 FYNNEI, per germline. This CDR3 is CASSDRDSSYEQYF.

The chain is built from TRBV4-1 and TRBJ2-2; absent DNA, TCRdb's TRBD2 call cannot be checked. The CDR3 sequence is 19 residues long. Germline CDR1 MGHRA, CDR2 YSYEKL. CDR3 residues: CASSQEAGGITANTGELFF.

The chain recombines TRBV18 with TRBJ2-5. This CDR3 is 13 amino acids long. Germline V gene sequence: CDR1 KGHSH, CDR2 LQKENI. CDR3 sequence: CASSPRLLETQYF.

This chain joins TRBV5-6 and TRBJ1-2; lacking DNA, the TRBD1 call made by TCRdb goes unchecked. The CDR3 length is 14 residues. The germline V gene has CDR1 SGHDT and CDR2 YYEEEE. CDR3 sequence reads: CASSRTGNTYGYTF. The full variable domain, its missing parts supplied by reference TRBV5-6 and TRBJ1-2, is DAGVTQSPTHLIKTRGQQVTLRCSPKSGHDTVSWYQQALGQGPQFIFQYYEEEERQRGNFPDRFSGHQFPNYSSELNVNALLLGDSALYLCASSRTGNTYGYTFGSGTRLTVV.

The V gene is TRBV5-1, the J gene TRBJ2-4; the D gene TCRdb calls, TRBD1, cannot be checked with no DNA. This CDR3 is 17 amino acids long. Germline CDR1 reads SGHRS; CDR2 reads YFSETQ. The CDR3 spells CASSLVGANLAKNIQYF. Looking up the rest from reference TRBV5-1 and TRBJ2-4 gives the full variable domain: KAGVTQTPRYLIKTRGQQVTLSCSPISGHRSVSWYQQTPGQGLQFLFEYFSETQRNKGNFPGRFSGRQFSNSRSEMNVSTLELGDSALYLCASSLVGANLAKNIQYFGAGTRLSVL.

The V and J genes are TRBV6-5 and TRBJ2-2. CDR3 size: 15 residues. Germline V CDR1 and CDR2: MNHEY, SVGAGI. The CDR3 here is CASSYSEVNTGELFF.

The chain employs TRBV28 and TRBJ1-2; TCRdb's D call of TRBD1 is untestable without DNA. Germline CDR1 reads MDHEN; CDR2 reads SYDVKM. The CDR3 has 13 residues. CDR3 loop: CASSFSDSRGYTF.

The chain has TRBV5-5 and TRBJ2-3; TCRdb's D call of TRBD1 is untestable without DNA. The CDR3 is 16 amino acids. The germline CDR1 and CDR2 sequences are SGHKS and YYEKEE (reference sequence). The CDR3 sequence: CASSLASWGNTDTQYF. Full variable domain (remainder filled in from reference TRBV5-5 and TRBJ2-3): DAGVTQSPTHLIKTRGQQVTLRCSPISGHKSVSWYQQVLGQGPQFIFQYYEKEERGRGNFPDRFSARQFPNYSSELNVNALLLGDSALYLCASSLASWGNTDTQYFGPGTRLTVL.

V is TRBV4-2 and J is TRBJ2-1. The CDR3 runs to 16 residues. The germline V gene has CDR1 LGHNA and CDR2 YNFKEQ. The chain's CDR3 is CASSQYGSDSYNEQFF.

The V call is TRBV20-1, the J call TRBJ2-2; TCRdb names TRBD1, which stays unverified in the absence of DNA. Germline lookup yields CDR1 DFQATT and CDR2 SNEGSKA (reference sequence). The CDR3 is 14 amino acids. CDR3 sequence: CSATQDSKTGELFF.

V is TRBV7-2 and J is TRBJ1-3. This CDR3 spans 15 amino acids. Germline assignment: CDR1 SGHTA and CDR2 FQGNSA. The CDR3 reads CASSHQVTGGNTIYF.

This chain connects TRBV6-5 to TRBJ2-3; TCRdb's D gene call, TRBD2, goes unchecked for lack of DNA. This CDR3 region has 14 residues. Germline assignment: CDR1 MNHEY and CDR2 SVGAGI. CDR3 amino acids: CASRYGEAGDTQYF.

The CDR3 region is CASSLTEPERSYDADTQYF. The chain uses TRBV5-1 and TRBJ2-3. Germline lookup yields CDR1 SGHRS and CDR2 YFSETQ. The CDR3 spans 19 residues.